This T cell receptor (beta chain) was profiled in a study of T cells in localized non-small cell lung cancer (dated by TCRdb to 2018 to 2020). About the full investigation: T cell repertoires of 200 to 250 early-stage NSCLC patients were analyzed, with tumors being compared against uninvolved tumor-adjacent lungs. The cohort comprised roughly 240 treatment-naïve NSCLC patients with resected, localized lung tumors. A mean age of 66.3 years was recorded for the NSCLC patients, of whom 129 were male and 95 to 110 were female. What the study reported, not specific to this receptor: Since the design was exploratory, TCR variables were selected using unadjusted p-values with no false-discovery rate correction. The highest T cell clonality was observed in uninvolved tumor-adjacent lung, where clonality exceeded that of tumor, suggesting that antigenic responses were more focused in uninvolved tumor-adjacent lung. Because multi-region sequencing of the tumors was not done, intratumor heterogeneity could not be ruled out. Of the top 100 tumor clones, a median of roughly 60 were detected in paired uninvolved adjacent lung; around 27 were also among that lung's top 100. Higher blood T cell density associated with longer overall survival, while higher adjacent-lung clonality associated with shorter survival.

On this clone: Its binding antigen is unknown. No much larger clonotype is one base removed from it; base qualities were not supplied.

Trimming removed 8 bases from V and 5 bases from J, leaving 19 bases between the germline ends. The CDR3 measures 15 amino acids from cysteine to phenylalanine. Only the CDR3 portion is preserved as DNA: 45 bases, with reading frame beginning at the first base. According to the germline V gene, CDR1 reads MNHNS and CDR2 reads SASEGT. At diagnosis, peripheral blood, uninvolved tumor-adjacent lung and tumor were collected and stored as a combination of fresh-frozen and FFPE material. For TCR repertoire profiling, blood samples were analyzed in the form of peripheral blood mononuclear cells. The immunoSEQ Assay was used to sequence TCR beta CDR3 regions from DNA. Per the source publication's procedure: To compute T cell density, TCR beta template counts were normalized to usable DNA, which was estimated by amplifying housekeeping genes. Using the preseqR package, richness was estimated by extrapolating to 120,000 templates for tissue samples and 400,000 templates for PBMC samples. Clonality was calculated as one minus Pielou's evenness. Tissue-enriched TCRs were identified by differential abundance testing using productive amino-acid clonotypes, minimum total count 5 and alpha 0.1. The Jaccard Index and the Morisita Overlap Index were used to measure how much the repertoires overlapped between compartments. GLIPH clustered TCR beta CDR3s with public tetramer-defined viral CDR3s; viral motifs required at least three viral sequences plus V-gene enrichment. This immuneACCESS table, as held by TCRdb, lists in-frame sequences with V and J called but not all clones. Of the missing ones, under half trace to an unresolved V gene in checked studies; the others have no known cause. The D gene and trimming were derived from the DNA, and the V and J assignments and clone size from that table. This sample lists about 76,000 clones; roughly 80% were detected once. Jointly, the top ten make up approximately 1.2% of the sample.

This chain is built from TRBV6-1 and TRBJ1-5, with the D gene uncertain. The sequence came from a female donor over 55 with stage I lung adenocarcinoma. The input for sequencing was peripheral blood, taken before any cancer treatment. The bases read TGTGCCAGCTGGTGGTTGGGTCAAGCGGATCAGCCCCAGCATTTT. This encodes CASWWLGQADQPQHF.